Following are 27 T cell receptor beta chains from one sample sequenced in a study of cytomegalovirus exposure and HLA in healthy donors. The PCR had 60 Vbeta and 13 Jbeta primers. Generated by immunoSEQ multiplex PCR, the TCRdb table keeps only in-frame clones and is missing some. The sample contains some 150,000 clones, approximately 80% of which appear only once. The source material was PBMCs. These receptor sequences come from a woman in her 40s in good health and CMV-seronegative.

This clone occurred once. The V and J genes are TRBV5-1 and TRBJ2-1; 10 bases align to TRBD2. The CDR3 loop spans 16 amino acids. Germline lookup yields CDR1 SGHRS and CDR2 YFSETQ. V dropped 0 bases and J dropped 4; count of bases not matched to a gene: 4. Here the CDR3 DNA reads TGCGCCAGCAGCTTGGATGCTAGCGGGGGATACAATGAGCAGTTCTTC. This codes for CASSLDASGGYNEQFF.

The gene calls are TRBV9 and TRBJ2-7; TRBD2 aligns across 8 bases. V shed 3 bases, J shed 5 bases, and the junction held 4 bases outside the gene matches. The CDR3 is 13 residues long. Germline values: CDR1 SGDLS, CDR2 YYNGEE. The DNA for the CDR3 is TGTGCCAGCAGCGCGGGACTAGACGACGAGCAGTACTTC. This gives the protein CASSAGLDDEQYF.

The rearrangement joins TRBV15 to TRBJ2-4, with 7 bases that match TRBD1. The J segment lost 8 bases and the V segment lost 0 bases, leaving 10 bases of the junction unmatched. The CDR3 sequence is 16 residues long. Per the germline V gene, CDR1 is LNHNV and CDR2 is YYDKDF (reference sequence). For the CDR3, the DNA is TGTGCCACCAGCAGAGATCTAAGAGGGGGCGAGTACATTCAGTACTTC. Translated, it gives CATSRDLRGGEYIQYF.

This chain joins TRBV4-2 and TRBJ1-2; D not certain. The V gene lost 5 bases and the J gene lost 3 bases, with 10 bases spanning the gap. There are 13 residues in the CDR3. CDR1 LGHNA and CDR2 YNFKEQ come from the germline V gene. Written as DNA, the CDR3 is TGTGCCAGCAGCACAGTCGATCACTATGGCTACACCTTC. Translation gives CASSTVDHYGYTF.

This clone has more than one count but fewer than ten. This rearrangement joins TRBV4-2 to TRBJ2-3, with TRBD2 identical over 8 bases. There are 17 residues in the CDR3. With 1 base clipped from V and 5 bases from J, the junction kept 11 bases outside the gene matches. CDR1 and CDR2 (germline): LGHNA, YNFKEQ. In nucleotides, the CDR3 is TGTGCCAGCAGCCAAGTACCGGGCGGGGGGCAAGGAGATACGCAGTATTTT. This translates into CASSQVPGGGQGDTQYF.

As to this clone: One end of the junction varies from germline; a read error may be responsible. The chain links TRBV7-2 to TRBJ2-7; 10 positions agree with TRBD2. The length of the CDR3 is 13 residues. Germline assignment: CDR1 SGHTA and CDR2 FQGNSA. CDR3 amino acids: CASSIAGGNEQYF. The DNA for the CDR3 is TGTGCCAGCAGCATAGCGGGGGGTAACGAGCAGTACTTC.

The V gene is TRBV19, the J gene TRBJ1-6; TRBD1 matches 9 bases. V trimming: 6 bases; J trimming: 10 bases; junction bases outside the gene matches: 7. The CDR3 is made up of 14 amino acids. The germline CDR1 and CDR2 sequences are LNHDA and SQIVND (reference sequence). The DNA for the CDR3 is TGTGCCAGTAGCCAACCGGGACAGGGCTCACCCCTCCACTTT. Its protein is CASSQPGQGSPLHF. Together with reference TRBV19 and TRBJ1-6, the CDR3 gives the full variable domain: DGGITQSPKYLFRKEGQNVTLSCEQNLNHDAMYWYRQDPGQGLRLIYYSQIVNDFQKGDIAEGYSVSREKKESFPLTVTSAQKNPTAFYLCASSQPGQGSPLHFGNGTRLTVT.

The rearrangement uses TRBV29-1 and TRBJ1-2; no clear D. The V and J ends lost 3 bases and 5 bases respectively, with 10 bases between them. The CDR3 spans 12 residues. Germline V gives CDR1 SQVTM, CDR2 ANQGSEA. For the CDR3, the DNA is TGCAGCGTTGACCTTGCAACTTATGGCTACACCTTC. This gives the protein CSVDLATYGYTF.

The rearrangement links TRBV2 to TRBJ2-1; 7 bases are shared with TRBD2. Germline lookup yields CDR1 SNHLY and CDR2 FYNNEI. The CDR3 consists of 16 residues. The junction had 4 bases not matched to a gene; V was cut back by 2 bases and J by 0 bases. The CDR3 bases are TGTGCCAGCAGTGAACTGGGGGGGAGCTCCTACAATGAGCAGTTCTTC. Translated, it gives CASSELGGSSYNEQFF. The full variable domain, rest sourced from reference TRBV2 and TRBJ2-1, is EPEVTQTPSHQVTQMGQEVILRCVPISNHLYFYWYRQILGQKVEFLVSFYNNEISEKSEIFDDQFSVERPDGSNFTLKIRSTKLEDSAMYFCASSELGGSSYNEQFFGPGTRLTVL.

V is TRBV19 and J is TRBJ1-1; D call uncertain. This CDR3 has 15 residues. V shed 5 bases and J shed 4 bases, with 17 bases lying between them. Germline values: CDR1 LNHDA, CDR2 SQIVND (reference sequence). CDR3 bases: TGTGCCAGTAGTCCTAACCCAAGTGAGCTCACTGAAGCTTTCTTT. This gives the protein CASSPNPSELTEAFF. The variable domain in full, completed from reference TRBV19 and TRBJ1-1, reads DGGITQSPKYLFRKEGQNVTLSCEQNLNHDAMYWYRQDPGQGLRLIYYSQIVNDFQKGDIAEGYSVSREKKESFPLTVTSAQKNPTAFYLCASSPNPSELTEAFFGQGTRLTVV.

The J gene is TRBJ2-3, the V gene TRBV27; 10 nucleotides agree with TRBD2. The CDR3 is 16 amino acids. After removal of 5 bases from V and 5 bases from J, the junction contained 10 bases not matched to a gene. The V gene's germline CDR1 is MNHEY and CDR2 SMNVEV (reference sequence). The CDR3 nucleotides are TGTGCCAGCAGTGAATTAGCGGGGGGCCTCAAAGATACGCAGTATTTT. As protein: CASSELAGGLKDTQYF.

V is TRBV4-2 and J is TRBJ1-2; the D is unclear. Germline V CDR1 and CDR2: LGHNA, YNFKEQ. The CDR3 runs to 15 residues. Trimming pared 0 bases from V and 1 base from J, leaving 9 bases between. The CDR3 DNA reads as TGTGCCAGCAGCCAAGATCTTACAGATAACTATGGCTACACCTTC. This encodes CASSQDLTDNYGYTF.

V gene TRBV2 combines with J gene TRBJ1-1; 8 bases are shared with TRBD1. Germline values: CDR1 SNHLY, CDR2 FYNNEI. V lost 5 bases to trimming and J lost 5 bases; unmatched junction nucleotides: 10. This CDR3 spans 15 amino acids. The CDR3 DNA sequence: TGTGCCAGCAGTACCTCCGGGACAGGAGGGACTGAAGCTTTCTTT. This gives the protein CASSTSGTGGTEAFF. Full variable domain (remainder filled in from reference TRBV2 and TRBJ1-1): EPEVTQTPSHQVTQMGQEVILRCVPISNHLYFYWYRQILGQKVEFLVSFYNNEISEKSEIFDDQFSVERPDGSNFTLKIRSTKLEDSAMYFCASSTSGTGGTEAFFGQGTRLTVV.

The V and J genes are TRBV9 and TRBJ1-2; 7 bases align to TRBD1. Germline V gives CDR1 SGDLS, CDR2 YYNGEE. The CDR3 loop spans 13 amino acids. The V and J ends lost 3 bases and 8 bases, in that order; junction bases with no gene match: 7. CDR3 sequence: CASSETGSQGYTF. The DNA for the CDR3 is TGTGCCAGCAGCGAGACAGGGTCACAGGGCTACACCTTC.

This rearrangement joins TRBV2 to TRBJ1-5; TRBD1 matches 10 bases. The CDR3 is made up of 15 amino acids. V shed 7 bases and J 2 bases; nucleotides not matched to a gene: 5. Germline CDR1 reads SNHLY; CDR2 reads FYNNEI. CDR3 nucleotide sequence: TGTGCCAGCATGGCGGGGACAGGGGGCAATCAGCCCCAGCATTTT. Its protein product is CASMAGTGGNQPQHF.

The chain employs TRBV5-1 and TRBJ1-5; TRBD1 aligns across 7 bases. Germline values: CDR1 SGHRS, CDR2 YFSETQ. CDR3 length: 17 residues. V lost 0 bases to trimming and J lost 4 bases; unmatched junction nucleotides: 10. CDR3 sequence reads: CASSLEPTGVLNQPQHF. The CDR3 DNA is TGCGCCAGCAGCTTGGAGCCTACAGGGGTACTGAATCAGCCCCAGCATTTT.

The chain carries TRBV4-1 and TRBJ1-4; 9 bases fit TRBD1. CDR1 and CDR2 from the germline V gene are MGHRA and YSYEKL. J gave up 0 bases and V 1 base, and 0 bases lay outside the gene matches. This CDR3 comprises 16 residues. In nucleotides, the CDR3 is TGCGCCAGCAGCCAAGGACAGGGGGCAACTAATGAAAAACTGTTTTTT. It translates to CASSQGQGATNEKLFF.

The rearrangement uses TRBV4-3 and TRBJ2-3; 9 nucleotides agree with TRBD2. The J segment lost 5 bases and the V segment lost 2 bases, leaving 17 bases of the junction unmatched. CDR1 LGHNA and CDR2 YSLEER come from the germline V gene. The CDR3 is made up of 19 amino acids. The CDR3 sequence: CASSQKFSGSTLLKDTQYF. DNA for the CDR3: TGCGCCAGCAGCCAAAAATTTAGCGGGAGCACGTTACTGAAAGATACGCAGTATTTT.

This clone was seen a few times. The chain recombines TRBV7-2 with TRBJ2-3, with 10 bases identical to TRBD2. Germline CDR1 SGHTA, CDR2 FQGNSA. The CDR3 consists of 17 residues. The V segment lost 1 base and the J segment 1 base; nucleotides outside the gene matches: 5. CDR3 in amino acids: CASSLVRLAGGTDTQYF. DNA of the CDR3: TGTGCCAGCAGCTTAGTTAGGCTAGCGGGGGGCACAGATACGCAGTATTTT.

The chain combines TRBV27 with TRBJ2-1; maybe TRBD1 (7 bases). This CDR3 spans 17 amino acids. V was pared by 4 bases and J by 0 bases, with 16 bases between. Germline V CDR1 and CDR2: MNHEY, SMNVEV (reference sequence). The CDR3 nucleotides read TGTGCCAGCAGTTCTGGGTCAGGGGGGAGCTCCTACAATGAGCAGTTCTTC. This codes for CASSSGSGGSSYNEQFF.

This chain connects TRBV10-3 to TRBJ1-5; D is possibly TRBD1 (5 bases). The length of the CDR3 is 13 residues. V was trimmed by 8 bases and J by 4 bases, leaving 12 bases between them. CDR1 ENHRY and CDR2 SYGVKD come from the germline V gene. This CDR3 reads CAIGGYQNQPQHF. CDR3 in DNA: TGTGCCATCGGGGGGTACCAAAATCAGCCCCAGCATTTT.

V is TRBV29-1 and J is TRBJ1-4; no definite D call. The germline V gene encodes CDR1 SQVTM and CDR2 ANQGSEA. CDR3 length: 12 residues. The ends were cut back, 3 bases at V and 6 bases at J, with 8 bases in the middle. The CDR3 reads CSVDGVDEKLFF. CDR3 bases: TGCAGCGTTGACGGAGTGGATGAAAAACTGTTTTTT.

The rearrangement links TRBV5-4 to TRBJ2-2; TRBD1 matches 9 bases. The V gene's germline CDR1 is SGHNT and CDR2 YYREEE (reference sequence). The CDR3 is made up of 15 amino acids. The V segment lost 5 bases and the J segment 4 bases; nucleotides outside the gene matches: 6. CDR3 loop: CASRGTGMGTGELFF. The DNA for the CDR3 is TGTGCCAGCAGGGGGACAGGGATGGGCACCGGGGAGCTGTTTTTT. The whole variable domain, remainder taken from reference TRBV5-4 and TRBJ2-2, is ETGVTQSPTHLIKTRGQQVTLRCSSQSGHNTVSWYQQALGQGPQFIFQYYREEENGRGNFPPRFSGLQFPNYSSELNVNALELDDSALYLCASRGTGMGTGELFFGEGSRLTVL.

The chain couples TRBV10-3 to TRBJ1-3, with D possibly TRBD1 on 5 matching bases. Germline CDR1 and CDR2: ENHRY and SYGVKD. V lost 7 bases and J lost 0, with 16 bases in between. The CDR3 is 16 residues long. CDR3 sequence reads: CAITSPGMASGNTIYF. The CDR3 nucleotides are TGTGCCATCACCTCCCCAGGGATGGCCTCTGGAAACACCATATATTTT.

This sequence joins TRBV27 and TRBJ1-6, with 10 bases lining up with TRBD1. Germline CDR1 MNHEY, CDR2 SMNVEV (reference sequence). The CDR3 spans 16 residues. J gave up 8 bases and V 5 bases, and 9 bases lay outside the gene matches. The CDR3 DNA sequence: TGTGCCAGCAGTCCCGGGGGGGGACAGGGGTATTCACCCCTCCACTTT. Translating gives CASSPGGGQGYSPLHF.

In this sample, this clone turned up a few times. Here the CDR3 reads CASTGGLGTEAFF. CDR3 coding DNA: TGTGCCAGCACCGGAGGCCTAGGTACTGAAGCTTTCTTT. The chain employs TRBV10-3 and TRBJ1-1; D gene ambiguous. This CDR3 region has 13 residues. The germline V and J ends were trimmed by 10 bases and 5 bases, with 17 bases remaining between them. The germline V gene has CDR1 ENHRY and CDR2 SYGVKD.

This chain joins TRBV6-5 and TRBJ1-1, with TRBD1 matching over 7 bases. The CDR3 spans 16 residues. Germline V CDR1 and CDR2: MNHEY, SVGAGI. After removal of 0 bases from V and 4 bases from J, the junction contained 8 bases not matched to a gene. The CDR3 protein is CASSYSLTGRLTEAFF. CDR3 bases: TGTGCCAGCAGTTACTCCCTGACAGGGCGTCTCACTGAAGCTTTCTTT.